The source of this TCR beta chain is a study of tumor T cells in aggressive B-cell lymphoma (dated by TCRdb to the late 2010s). Of note for this clone: This clone's antigen is unknown. The missing conserved phenylalanine or tryptophan at the end of this CDR3 makes a read error likely. Because the CDR3's place on the DNA is in doubt, the DNA is left out and the CDR3 is given as listed by TCRdb.

The CDR3 has 11 residues if both end residues are counted. The receptor library was made with the immunoSEQ multiplex PCR assay. The clones in this table, taken by TCRdb from immuneACCESS, are in-frame only. Not every clone is retained; where verified, under half of the shortfall comes from an unresolved V gene, and the cause of the rest is unknown. The sample table lists about 7,400 clones, over 80% of them with a count of one. The ten largest clones take up under 5.5% of the sample. Sequenced: tumor tissue. This TCR was sampled from an adult with diffuse large B cell lymphoma. The chain employs TRBV23-1 and TRBJ1-2. TRBV23-1 is given ORF status, its function remaining uncertain. CDR3 loop: CASSPPKGGGY.